The clone carrying this TCR beta chain has a handful of counts. Its antigen is not identified. This sample is drawn from a study of T-cell reconstitution after alpha-beta-depleted transplantation in children. V was cut by 11 bases and J by 2 bases, with 24 bases left in between. The CDR3 spans 16 residues. CDR1 is MNHEY, CDR2 SVGEGT, per germline. Findings and limits, study-wide: T-cell counts and diversity at one year following transplant were attributed mainly to newly produced T cells. Expanded graft clones numbering several hundred reportedly gave rise to alpha-beta T cells about two months after transplant.

This sample's TCRbeta library carried unique molecular identifier barcodes. Each CDR3 protein is one row after TCRdb ran MiXCR on the PCR reads. The repertoire holds about 510,000 distinct CDR3 sequences, with about an eighth as singletons. The sequencing here drew on PBMCs, mostly from graft donor cells, taken 180 days after TCRalphabeta/CD19-depleted stem cell transplant. V usage is TRBV6-2 or TRBV6-3 and J usage is TRBJ1-2; unclear D gene. This clonotype was sampled from a female patient aged 2 to 10 who had a stem cell transplant for aplastic anemia, so the T cells may come from the graft donor. CDR3 DNA sequence: TGTGCCGGATACTATAGACGGCGTCGACCCAACTATGGCTACACCTTC. Translating it yields CAGYYRRRRPNYGYTF.